Below are 9 T cell receptor beta chains sequenced from a single sample in a study of T-cell memory formation after mild COVID-19. MiXCR, applied by TCRdb to the 5' RACE reads, yields one record per CDR3 protein. This table holds about 190,000 distinct CDR3 sequences, about 17% found once. The sample taken for sequencing was PBMCs or a T cell subset sorted from them (not recorded which). These receptors were collected from an adult woman who had mild COVID-19 (a few samples of this study predate the infection). Cell type and time point are not known.

The table lists this clonotype with a few counts. The V call is TRBV12-3 or TRBV12-4, the J call TRBJ1-3; 11 bases line up with TRBD1. After removal of 4 bases from V and 0 bases from J, the junction contained 2 bases not matched to a gene. The CDR3 loop spans 16 amino acids. The CDR3 protein is CASSSGTGGSGNTIYF. The CDR3 nucleotides read TGTGCCAGCAGTTCCGGGACAGGGGGCTCTGGAAACACCATATATTTT.

The J gene is TRBJ2-3, the V gene TRBV14, with a weak D call TRBD2 (6 bases). CDR3 length: 17 residues. V gave up 2 bases and J gave up 5 bases, with 20 bases separating them. Looked up from germline, CDR1 is SGHDN and CDR2 is FVKESK. As DNA, the CDR3 is TGTGCCAGCAGCCAACTTCGGGCCGTCGCCGGGAGAGATACGCAGTATTTT. Its protein product is CASSQLRAVAGRDTQYF.

This clonotype was seen ten or more times. The rearrangement links TRBV5-1 to TRBJ2-4; D tentatively fits TRBD1 or TRBD2 (5 bases each). Trimming shortened V by 3 bases and J by 0 bases, and 7 bases separated the two germline ends. The CDR3 contains 14 residues. Germline assignment: CDR1 SGHRS and CDR2 YFSETQ. This CDR3 is CASSSGTAKNIQYF. The CDR3, as DNA: TGCGCCAGCAGCTCCGGGACAGCCAAAAACATTCAGTACTTC.

The chain uses TRBV2 and TRBJ1-6; maybe TRBD1 (6 bases). CDR1 is SNHLY and CDR2 is FYNNEI in the germline V gene. V lost 6 bases and J 8 bases, leaving 17 bases between the germline ends. The CDR3 spans 15 residues. This CDR3 reads CASRRGGQPDSPLHF. The DNA for the CDR3 is TGTGCCAGCAGAAGGGGAGGACAGCCCGATTCACCCCTCCACTTT.

The chain is built from TRBV30 and TRBJ1-2; 8 bases line up with TRBD1. This CDR3 has 13 residues. Germline lookup yields CDR1 GTSNPN and CDR2 SVGIG (reference sequence). With 3 bases clipped from V and 6 bases from J, the junction kept 6 bases outside the gene matches. CDR3 coding DNA: TGTGCCTGGAGGGCCAGGGGGCGAAATGGCTACACCTTC. Translation gives CAWRARGRNGYTF.

This clonotype has a count of ten or more. The V and J genes are TRBV12-3 or TRBV12-4 and TRBJ2-3; 8 bases line up with TRBD2. J gave up 4 bases and V 6 bases, and 9 bases lay outside the gene matches. This CDR3 has 15 residues. The CDR3 DNA is TGTGCCAGCAGATTAAGCGGGAGTGGGGCAGATACGCAGTATTTT. It is translated as CASRLSGSGADTQYF.

The genes are TRBV3-1 and TRBJ2-5; 8 bases align to TRBD1. The CDR3 has 14 residues. Germline assignment: CDR1 LGHDT and CDR2 YNNKEL (reference sequence). Trimming cost V 4 bases and J 7 bases; bases outside gene matches: 8. DNA for the CDR3: TGTGCCAGCAGCCCCCAAGGCGGGACAGGGACCCAGTACTTC. The encoded protein is CASSPQGGTGTQYF.

This chain links TRBV12-3 or TRBV12-4 with TRBJ2-7; maybe TRBD2 (5 bases). The CDR3 runs to 14 residues. The V end was cut by 7 bases, the J end by 4 bases, with 17 bases between. This chain's CDR3 is CASTRGLDSYEQYF. CDR3 nucleotide sequence: TGTGCCAGCACCCGAGGTTTGGACTCTTACGAGCAGTACTTC.

The chain couples TRBV12-3 or TRBV12-4 to TRBJ1-1; D is uncertain. The CDR3 sequence is 14 residues long. Trimming took off 5 bases at V and 0 bases at J, with 10 bases between the two ends. The DNA for the CDR3 is TGTGCCAGCAGTATGGGTCGGGTGAACACTGAAGCTTTCTTT. Translation: CASSMGRVNTEAFF.